A single sample is the source of the 20 T cell receptor beta chains below, sequenced in a study of cytotoxic CD8 clonotypes in ibrutinib-treated CLL. Sequenced by immunoSEQ multiplex PCR; TCRdb stores in-frame clones only, minus some. The table records 150,000 or so clones, about 80% of them present only once. Specimen: PBMCs, collected after 12 months of ibrutinib treatment. All receptors come from a human donor with chronic lymphocytic leukemia.

The J gene is TRBJ1-5, the V gene TRBV6-5; D call uncertain. The CDR3 has 14 residues. Germline loops: CDR1 MNHEY, CDR2 SVGAGI. The germline V and J ends were trimmed by 8 bases and 0 bases, with 11 bases remaining between them. The CDR3 region has the DNA TGTGCCAGCTCGGCCGGATATAGCAATCAGCCCCAGCATTTT. It yields the protein CASSAGYSNQPQHF.

The chain links TRBV18 to TRBJ2-3, with 10 positions matching TRBD1. From germline, CDR1 is KGHSH and CDR2 LQKENI. Germline trimming cut 0 bases from V and 2 bases from J; bases unmatched to any gene: 2. CDR3 length: 16 amino acids. DNA of the CDR3: TGTGCCAGCTCACCACCGGGACAGGGGCCCACAGATACGCAGTATTTT. Its translation: CASSPPGQGPTDTQYF.

V and J are TRBV9 and TRBJ1-2, with D possibly matching TRBD1 (5 bases). Per germline, CDR1 SGDLS and CDR2 YYNGEE. CDR3 size: 16 residues. Trimming took off 4 bases at V and 0 bases at J, with 16 bases between the two ends. CDR3 amino acids: CASSTRDRHPNYGYTF. The CDR3 DNA is TGTGCCAGCAGCACCCGGGACCGACATCCTAACTATGGCTACACCTTC.

The chain combines TRBV5-1 with TRBJ2-2; 8 bases fit TRBD2. V was clipped by 0 bases and J by 3 bases; unmatched bases: 1. Germline assignment: CDR1 SGHRS and CDR2 YFSETQ. This CDR3 has 15 amino acids. CDR3 DNA: TGCGCCAGCAGCTTGGTTAGCGGGGACACCGGGGAGCTGTTTTTT. Amino acids: CASSLVSGDTGELFF.

The CDR3 loop reads CASTGGLEKLFF. In nucleotides, the CDR3 is TGTGCCAGCACAGGAGGGCTTGAAAAACTGTTTTTT. This chain links TRBV7-9 with TRBJ1-4; D uncertain. CDR3 length: 12 residues. Between the trimmed V and J ends, which lost 7 bases and 7 bases, there was a span of 10 bases. Germline lookup yields CDR1 SEHNR and CDR2 FQNEAQ (reference sequence).

This clone was found a few times. Other DNA variants within this sample encode the same CDR3. The chain links TRBV28 to TRBJ2-3; D is unclear. The CDR3 runs to 13 residues. CDR1 and CDR2 (germline): MDHEN, SYDVKM. The V gene lost 3 bases and the J gene lost 0 bases, with 4 bases spanning the gap. The CDR3 nucleotides read TGTGCCAGCAGTTTGCCTAGCACAGATACGCAGTATTTT. Translation gives CASSLPSTDTQYF.

The rearrangement joins TRBV5-1 to TRBJ1-5, with 8 positions matching TRBD1. V shed 4 bases, J shed 8 bases, and the junction held 8 bases outside the gene matches. Germline CDR1 SGHRS, CDR2 YFSETQ. This CDR3 region has 14 residues. In DNA, the CDR3 is TGCGCCAGCAGCCCGGACAGGGCCGGGGAGCCCCAGCATTTT. Amino acids: CASSPDRAGEPQHF.

The chain uses TRBV4-1 and TRBJ2-3; D call uncertain. CDR3 length equals 12 residues. V lost 5 bases and J lost 5, with 8 bases in between. Germline CDR1 reads MGHRA; CDR2 reads YSYEKL. The DNA for the CDR3 is TGCGCCAGCAGCTTTATAGGAGATACGCAGTATTTT. The encoded protein is CASSFIGDTQYF.

This clone was picked up a small number of times. This chain joins TRBV2 and TRBJ1-5, with a possible D match to TRBD1 (5 bases). With 4 bases removed from V and 1 base from J, the gap between germline ends came to 8 bases. Per germline, CDR1 SNHLY and CDR2 FYNNEI. This CDR3 comprises 14 residues. CDR3 sequence: CASSARTSNQPQHF. CDR3 nucleotide sequence: TGTGCCAGCAGTGCGAGGACAAGCAATCAGCCCCAGCATTTT.

The V and J genes are TRBV30 and TRBJ1-2, with D uncertain. This CDR3 is built from 11 residues. Germline values: CDR1 GTSNPN, CDR2 SVGIG (reference sequence). Trimming took 2 bases from V and 8 from J, leaving 9 bases between them. The CDR3 spells CAWSRPRGYTF. CDR3 sequence (DNA): TGTGCCTGGAGTCGACCGAGAGGCTACACCTTC.

This clone occurred once. This chain links TRBV19 with TRBJ2-6; weak D call: TRBD2 (5 bases). Per germline, CDR1 LNHDA and CDR2 SQIVND (reference sequence). This CDR3 has 14 residues. V was shortened by 11 bases and J by 1 base, with 12 bases between the two germline ends. CDR3 sequence reads: CASPRGSGANVLTF. In nucleotides, the CDR3 is TGTGCCTCCCCCCGAGGGTCTGGGGCCAACGTCCTGACTTTC.

The chain employs TRBV5-1 and TRBJ2-3; possible D gene TRBD2, 5 bases. The V end was cut by 1 base, the J end by 3 bases, with 12 bases between. The CDR3 loop spans 15 amino acids. Germline CDR1 is SGHRS and CDR2 is YFSETQ. The chain's CDR3 is CASSLYEGNTDTQYF. CDR3 sequence (DNA): TGCGCCAGCAGCTTGTATGAGGGAAATACAGATACGCAGTATTTT. Together with reference TRBV5-1 and TRBJ2-3, the CDR3 gives the full variable domain: KAGVTQTPRYLIKTRGQQVTLSCSPISGHRSVSWYQQTPGQGLQFLFEYFSETQRNKGNFPGRFSGRQFSNSRSEMNVSTLELGDSALYLCASSLYEGNTDTQYFGPGTRLTVL.

This chain joins TRBV5-1 and TRBJ2-7; a possible D gene is TRBD1 (5 bases). Trimming left V 0 bases short and J 2 bases short, with 12 bases between. The CDR3 has 15 residues. The germline gives CDR1 SGHRS, CDR2 YFSETQ. The CDR3 coding sequence is TGCGCCAGCAGCTTGGTCCCAGGGCACCCCTACGAGCAGTACTTC. As protein: CASSLVPGHPYEQYF.

CDR3 nucleotides: TGTGCCAGTAGTAGGACAGGGCGCCCGGATCAGCCCCAGCATTTT. Translated, it gives CASSRTGRPDQPQHF. The V and J genes are TRBV19 and TRBJ1-5; 8 positions agree with TRBD1. The CDR3 runs 15 residues. Germline lookup yields CDR1 LNHDA and CDR2 SQIVND (reference sequence). The V and J ends lost 4 bases and 5 bases, in that order; junction bases with no gene match: 7.

The chain uses TRBV7-2 and TRBJ2-1; D may be TRBD1 (5 bases). Germline CDR1 SGHTA, CDR2 FQGNSA. The V gene lost 2 bases and the J gene lost 6 bases, with 11 bases spanning the gap. There are 14 residues in the CDR3. In DNA form, the CDR3 reads TGTGCCAGCAGCTTAATAGCACAGGTCAATGAGCAGTTCTTC. This encodes CASSLIAQVNEQFF.

This clone appeared a single time. This sequence joins TRBV9 and TRBJ2-5; 10 bases fit TRBD2. The CDR3 sequence is 17 residues long. The V gene's germline CDR1 is SGDLS and CDR2 YYNGEE. J was trimmed by 5 bases and V by 0 bases; bases with no gene match: 10. The CDR3 DNA is TGTGCCAGCAGCGTAGCTACCAGCGGGAGGGGTGGTGAGACCCAGTACTTC. Translation gives CASSVATSGRGGETQYF.

The chain uses TRBV7-9 and TRBJ2-1; TRBD2 matches 10 bases. CDR1 SEHNR and CDR2 FQNEAQ come from the germline V gene (reference sequence). V lost 0 bases to trimming and J lost 5 bases; unmatched junction nucleotides: 7. The CDR3 extends over 17 amino acids. The CDR3 coding sequence is TGTGCCAGCAGCTTAGCTGTAGCGGGAGGCTGGAACAATGAGCAGTTCTTC. Translated, it gives CASSLAVAGGWNNEQFF.

CDR3 sequence reads: CSVEEIGGTEAFF. CDR3 coding DNA: TGCAGCGTTGAAGAGATAGGGGGCACTGAAGCTTTCTTT. V gene TRBV29-1 combines with J gene TRBJ1-1; D is perhaps TRBD1 (6 bases). Germline CDR1 reads SQVTM; CDR2 reads ANQGSEA. CDR3 length: 13 residues. V was shortened by 0 bases and J by 4 bases, with 9 bases between the two germline ends.

Note on this clone: The CDR3 carries no conserved terminal phenylalanine or tryptophan, so it likely arises from a read error. The DNA is left out, because the CDR3 cannot be placed on it with certainty; the CDR3 is given as TCRdb lists it. The V gene is TRBV7-7, the J gene TRBJ1-2. 11 amino acids form the CDR3, both terminal residues included. Germline CDR1 SSHAT, CDR2 FNYEAQ (reference sequence). The CDR3 sequence: CASSFSEGGVV.

The CDR3 bases are TGTGCCAGCAGTTTCACAAGGAGATCAACCTACGAGCAGTACTTC. Protein: CASSFTRRSTYEQYF. This chain joins TRBV28 and TRBJ2-7; D gene unclear. Trimming stripped 3 bases from V and 2 bases from J, with 14 bases between. The CDR3 runs 15 residues. CDR1 and CDR2 from the germline V gene are MDHEN and SYDVKM. Full variable domain (missing parts from reference TRBV28 and TRBJ2-7): DVKVTQSSRYLVKRTGEKVFLECVQDMDHENMFWYRQDPGLGLRLIYFSYDVKMKEKGDIPEGYSVSREKKERFSLILESASTNQTSMYLCASSFTRRSTYEQYFGPGTRLTVT.